Listed below are T cell receptor beta chains from one sample, sequenced in a study of circulating and synovial CD4+ cells in juvenile arthritis. Libraries were prepared by immunoSEQ multiplex PCR; TCRdb keeps only in-frame clonotypes and omits some of them. The repertoire holds tens of thousands of clones, with 95% as singletons. The sample taken for sequencing was CD4+ T cells from blood. The receptors shown here come from a human donor with juvenile idiopathic arthritis. Each CDR3 is given with its conserved first and last residue. Fields, in order: J gene, clone size, D gene, V gene, CDR3 protein, CDR3 DNA. D genes are given only for firm matches. Some rows mark clone size as missing; the rest say once, few, many or name a class of expanded clone.

TRBJ1-2,-,-,TRBV6-1,CASSSAGQGLYGYTF,TGTGCCAGCAGTTCGGCAGGGCAAGGTCTCTATGGCTACACCTTC
TRBJ2-3,-,TRBD1,TRBV29-1,CSVSGTGFTDTQYF,TGCAGCGTTTCCGGGACAGGGTTCACAGATACGCAGTATTTT
TRBJ1-5,-,-,TRBV9,CASSVGGGMEPQHF,TGTGCCAGCAGCGTAGGCGGGGGTATGGAGCCCCAGCATTTT
TRBJ1-4,-,TRBD1,TRBV18,CASSPLIQGANEKLFF,TGTGCCAGCTCACCACTAATTCAGGGGGCTAATGAAAAACTGTTTTTT
TRBJ2-5,-,-,TRBV6-5,CASRRGEETQYF,TGTGCCAGCCGCAGAGGAGAAGAGACCCAGTACTTC
TRBJ1-2,-,-,TRBV6-6,CASSYSNGYGYTF,TGTGCCAGCAGTTACTCGAACGGGTATGGCTACACCTTC
TRBJ1-1,-,TRBD1,TRBV19,CASSIAVGTGPEAFF,TGTGCCAGTAGTATCGCTGTCGGGACAGGGCCTGAAGCTTTCTTT
TRBJ2-2,-,TRBD2,TRBV4-2,CASSHPREANTGELFF,TGTGCCAGCAGCCATCCGCGGGAGGCGAACACCGGGGAGCTGTTTTTT
TRBJ2-4,-,-,TRBV9,CASSFGERLAKNIQYF,TGTGCCAGCAGCTTCGGGGAGCGACTAGCCAAAAACATTCAGTACTTC
TRBJ2-7,-,-,TRBV9,CASSYRVGYEQYF,TGTGCCAGCAGTTACAGGGTGGGCTACGAGCAGTACTTC
TRBJ1-1,-,-,TRBV6-1,CASSEGTVGEAFF,TGTGCCAGCAGTGAAGGGACAGTTGGGGAAGCTTTCTTT
TRBJ2-3,-,TRBD2,TRBV5-1,CASSLTSGSTDTQYF,TGCGCCAGCAGCTTGACTAGCGGGAGCACAGATACGCAGTATTTT
TRBJ1-1,-,-,TRBV7-9,CASSSRIGAEAFF,TGTGCCAGCAGCTCGCGCATCGGGGCTGAAGCTTTCTTT
TRBJ2-7,-,-,TRBV10-1,CASSESTGRDEQYF,TGCGCCAGCAGTGAGTCAACAGGGAGGGACGAGCAGTACTTC
TRBJ1-2,-,-,TRBV7-9,CASSILDGYTF,TGTGCCAGCAGCATTCTTGATGGCTACACCTTC
TRBJ2-7,-,TRBD2,TRBV7-9,CASSPPGLADYEQYF,TGTGCCAGCAGCCCCCCGGGACTAGCGGACTACGAGCAGTACTTC
TRBJ2-2,-,-,TRBV9,CASSPTVPGELFF,TGTGCCAGCAGCCCAACGGTCCCCGGGGAGCTGTTTTTT
TRBJ1-1,-,TRBD1,TRBV7-9,CASSPGQGPGMNTEAFF,TGTGCCAGCAGCCCCGGACAGGGGCCCGGTATGAACACTGAAGCTTTCTTT
TRBJ2-2,once,-,TRBV28,CASSHRQETYTGELFF,TGTGCCAGCAGTCACCGACAGGAGACCTACACCGGGGAGCTGTTTTTT
TRBJ1-4,-,TRBD1,TRBV5-1,CASSLLTGSEKLFF,TGCGCCAGCAGCTTATTGACAGGGTCCGAAAAACTGTTTTTT
TRBJ1-4,-,TRBD1,TRBV7-2,CASSLGGTGGEEKLFF,TGTGCCAGCAGCTTAGGTGGGACAGGGGGCGAGGAAAAACTGTTTTTT
TRBJ2-1,-,TRBD2,TRBV7-3,CASSPRTSGGYNEQFF,TGTGCCAGCAGCCCTCGGACTAGCGGGGGGTACAATGAGCAGTTCTTC
TRBJ2-1,-,-,TRBV27,CASSLGRGSEQFF,TGTGCCAGCAGTTTGGGAAGGGGGAGCGAGCAGTTCTTC
TRBJ2-1,-,-,TRBV5-1,CASSWGGASEQFF,TGCGCCAGCAGCTGGGGGGGCGCGTCTGAGCAGTTCTTC
TRBJ2-5,-,TRBD2,TRBV5-4,CASSLGGRAYQETQYF,TGTGCCAGCAGCTTAGGAGGGAGGGCCTACCAAGAGACCCAGTACTTC
TRBJ1-1,-,-,TRBV18,CASSGGLDTEAFF,TGTGCCAGCTCCGGAGGGTTGGACACTGAAGCTTTCTTT
TRBJ2-1,-,TRBD2,TRBV7-2,CASIPQWRGGYNEQFF,TGTGCCAGCATCCCTCAATGGCGGGGGGGCTACAATGAGCAGTTCTTC
TRBJ2-3,-,-,TRBV15,CATSRAVSADTQYF,TGTGCCACCAGCAGAGCCGTCTCTGCGGATACGCAGTATTTT
TRBJ2-1,-,TRBD2,TRBV4-3,CASSQEAPTSATYNEQFF,TGCGCCAGCAGCCAAGAAGCCCCGACTAGCGCTACATACAATGAGCAGTTCTTC
TRBJ1-2,-,-,TRBV7-9,CASSPTDTPNYGYTF,TGTGCCAGCAGCCCGACGGACACTCCTAACTATGGCTACACCTTC
TRBJ2-4,-,TRBD2,TRBV14,CASSPGGAAKNIQYF,TGTGCCAGCAGCCCCGGGGGGGCAGCCAAAAACATTCAGTACTTC
TRBJ1-2,-,-,TRBV5-1,CASSLGGYGYTF,TGCGCCAGCAGCTTGGGCGGGTATGGCTACACCTTC
TRBJ2-1,-,-,TRBV4-2,CASSQDLEMGEQFF,TGTGCCAGCAGCCAAGATCTAGAGATGGGTGAGCAGTTCTTC
TRBJ1-3,-,-,TRBV15,CATSRDTSSGNTIYF,TGTGCCACCAGCAGAGACACGAGCTCTGGAAACACCATATATTTT
TRBJ2-2,-,-,TRBV5-8,CASSWGAGELFF,TGTGCCAGCAGCTGGGGAGCCGGGGAGCTGTTTTTT
TRBJ2-7,-,TRBD2,TRBV4-2,CASSPATSGATYEQYF,TGTGCCAGCAGCCCGGCAACTAGCGGTGCAACCTACGAGCAGTACTTC
TRBJ2-1,-,TRBD2,TRBV4-2,CASSQEESAAGGNEQFF,TGTGCCAGCAGCCAAGAAGAGTCCGCAGCGGGGGGAAATGAGCAGTTCTTC
TRBJ2-3,-,-,TRBV10-3,CAISESKGADTQYF,TGTGCCATCAGTGAGTCTAAGGGGGCAGATACGCAGTATTTT
TRBJ1-2,-,-,TRBV6-4,CASSDSWGGASNYGYTF,TGTGCCAGCAGTGACTCGTGGGGGGGAGCGTCTAACTATGGCTACACCTTC
TRBJ1-2,-,TRBD1,TRBV28,CASSRNGQENNYGYTF,TGTGCCAGCAGTCGGAATGGACAGGAGAATAACTATGGCTACACCTTC
TRBJ2-5,once,-,TRBV5-1,CASSRTFVRAAMSETQYF,TGCGCCAGCAGCCGAACGTTTGTCCGTGCCGCGATGAGCGAGACCCAGTACTTC
TRBJ1-2,-,-,TRBV9,CASSVDPDSYGYTF,TGTGCCAGCAGCGTAGACCCGGACAGTTATGGCTACACCTTC
TRBJ2-2,-,TRBD2,TRBV11-3,CASSKAGGQTGELFF,TGTGCCAGCAGTAAGGCGGGGGGTCAGACCGGGGAGCTGTTTTTT
TRBJ1-1,-,TRBD1,TRBV5-4,CASSPPGTGMNTEAFF,TGTGCCAGCAGCCCCCCCGGGACAGGGATGAACACTGAAGCTTTCTTT
TRBJ1-5,-,TRBD1,TRBV6-6,CASSRQGAGQPQHF,TGTGCCAGCAGTAGACAGGGGGCTGGGCAGCCCCAGCATTTT
TRBJ1-6,-,TRBD1,TRBV5-4,CASSFYRGDNSPLHF,TGTGCCAGCAGCTTTTACAGGGGGGATAATTCACCCCTCCACTTT
TRBJ2-7,few,-,TRBV16,CASSQSTGYLYEQYF,TGTGCCAGCAGCCAATCGACGGGGTACCTCTACGAGCAGTACTTC
TRBJ2-5,once,TRBD2,TRBV2,CASTGGALGTQYF,TGTGCCAGCACCGGGGGGGCCCTCGGGACCCAGTACTTC
TRBJ2-3,-,-,TRBV5-4,CASSLGPGSSPSTDTQYF,TGTGCCAGCAGCTTGGGCCCCGGGTCATCACCTAGCACAGATACGCAGTATTTT
TRBJ2-1,once,TRBD2,TRBV9,CASGKSGSVGLYNEQFF,TGTGCCAGCGGTAAGAGCGGGAGTGTCGGTCTGTACAATGAGCAGTTCTTC
TRBJ2-7,-,TRBD2,TRBV28,CASSPRLAGGEQYF,TGTGCCAGCAGCCCCAGACTAGCGGGAGGAGAGCAGTACTTC
TRBJ2-5,-,-,TRBV30,CAWSVGGGGETQYF,TGTGCCTGGAGTGTCGGCGGGGGCGGGGAGACCCAGTACTTC
TRBJ2-7,-,TRBD1,TRBV28,CASSPGQGPYEQYF,TGTGCCAGCAGTCCGGGACAGGGACCCTACGAGCAGTACTTC
TRBJ2-7,-,-,TRBV6-1,CASSGTVTGEQYF,TGTGCCAGCAGTGGGACAGTTACCGGCGAGCAGTACTTC
TRBJ2-7,-,TRBD1,TRBV18,CASSLEQGKYEQYF,TGTGCCAGCTCCCTCGAACAGGGGAAGTACGAGCAGTACTTC
TRBJ2-1,-,TRBD2,TRBV10-3,CAISQTSADSYNEQFF,TGTGCCATCAGTCAGACTAGCGCTGACTCCTACAATGAGCAGTTCTTC